The 3 T cell receptor beta chains below all came from one sample that was sequenced in a study of blood T cells in healthy people across ages. Through a sample-barcoded 5' primer and a J-beta primer mix, a second PCR was run for roughly 6 to 12 cycles. TCRdb re-derived calls from the 5' RACE reads in MiXCR, one entry per CDR3 protein. Of fewer than 2,000,000 distinct CDR3 sequences listed, roughly a third are singletons. The sequenced sample was blood. These receptors came from a woman aged 30 to 39 in good health.

This clonotype was observed at least ten times. The chain employs TRBV15 and TRBJ2-5; 7 bases align to TRBD1. V lost 5 bases, J lost 1 base, and 7 bases stayed unmatched. Germline CDR1 LNHNV, CDR2 YYDKDF (reference sequence). The CDR3 has 15 amino acids. As DNA, the CDR3 is TGTGCCACCAGCCCCGACAGGGCTGGCCAAGAGACCCAGTACTTC. Amino acids: CATSPDRAGQETQYF.

The chain joins TRBV4-1 to TRBJ1-2; D is uncertain. Trimming took off 1 base at V and 5 bases at J, with 11 bases between the two ends. The CDR3 extends over 14 amino acids. Germline loops: CDR1 MGHRA, CDR2 YSYEKL. The CDR3 nucleotides read TGCGCCAGCAGCCAAGGCACACCCGGGTATGGCTACACCTTC. Its protein product is CASSQGTPGYGYTF.

In this sample, this clonotype turned up many times. This chain uses TRBV12-3 or TRBV12-4 with TRBJ2-5; TRBD1 might be the D (5 bases). This CDR3 contains 13 residues. The V end was cut by 7 bases, the J end by 1 base, with 10 bases between. CDR3 residues: CASKDTGQETQYF. Here the CDR3 DNA reads TGTGCCAGCAAGGATACAGGCCAAGAGACCCAGTACTTC.